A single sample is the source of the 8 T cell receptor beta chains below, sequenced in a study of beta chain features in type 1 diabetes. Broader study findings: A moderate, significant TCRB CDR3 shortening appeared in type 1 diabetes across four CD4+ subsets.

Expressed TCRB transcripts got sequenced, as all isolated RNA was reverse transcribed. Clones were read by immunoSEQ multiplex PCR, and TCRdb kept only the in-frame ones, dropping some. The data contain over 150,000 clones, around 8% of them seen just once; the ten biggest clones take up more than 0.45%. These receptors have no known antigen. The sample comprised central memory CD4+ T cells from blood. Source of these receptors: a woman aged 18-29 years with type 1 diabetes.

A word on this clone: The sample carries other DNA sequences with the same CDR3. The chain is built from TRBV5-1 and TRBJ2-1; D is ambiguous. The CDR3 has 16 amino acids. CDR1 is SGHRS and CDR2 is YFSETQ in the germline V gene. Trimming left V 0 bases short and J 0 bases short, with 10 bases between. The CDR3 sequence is CASSLAGGISYNEQFF. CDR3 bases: TGCGCCAGCAGCTTGGCTGGCGGAATCTCCTACAATGAGCAGTTCTTC.

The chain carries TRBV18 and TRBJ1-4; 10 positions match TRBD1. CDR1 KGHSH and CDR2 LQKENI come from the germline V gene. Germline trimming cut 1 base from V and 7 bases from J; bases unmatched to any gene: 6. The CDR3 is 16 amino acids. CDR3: CASSPRTGGMAEKLFF. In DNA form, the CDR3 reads TGTGCCAGCTCACCACGGACAGGGGGGATGGCTGAAAAACTGTTTTTT.

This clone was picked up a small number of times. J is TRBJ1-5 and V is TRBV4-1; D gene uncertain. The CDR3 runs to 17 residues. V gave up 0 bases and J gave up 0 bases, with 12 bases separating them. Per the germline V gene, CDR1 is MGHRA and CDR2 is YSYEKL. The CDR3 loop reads CASSQDAGIDSNQPQHF. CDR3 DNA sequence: TGCGCCAGCAGCCAAGATGCGGGGATCGATAGCAATCAGCCCCAGCATTTT.

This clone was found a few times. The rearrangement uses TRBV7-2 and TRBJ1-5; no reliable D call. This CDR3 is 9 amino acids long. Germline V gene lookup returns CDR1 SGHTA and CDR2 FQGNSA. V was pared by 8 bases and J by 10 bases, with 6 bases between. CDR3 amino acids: CASRLPQHF. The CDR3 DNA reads TGTGCCAGCCGACTACCCCAGCATTTT.

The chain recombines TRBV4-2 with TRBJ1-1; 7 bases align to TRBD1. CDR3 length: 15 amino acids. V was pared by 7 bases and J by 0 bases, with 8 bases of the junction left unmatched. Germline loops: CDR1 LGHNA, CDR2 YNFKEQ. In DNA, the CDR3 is TGTGCCAGCACTCTAGAGGGACAGATGAACACTGAAGCTTTCTTT. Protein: CASTLEGQMNTEAFF.

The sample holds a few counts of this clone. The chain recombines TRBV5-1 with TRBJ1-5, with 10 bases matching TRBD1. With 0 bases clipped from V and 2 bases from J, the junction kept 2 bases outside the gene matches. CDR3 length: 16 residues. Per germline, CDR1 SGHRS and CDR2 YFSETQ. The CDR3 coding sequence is TGCGCCAGCAGCTTGGGGACAGGGGGTGGCAATCAGCCCCAGCATTTT. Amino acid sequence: CASSLGTGGGNQPQHF.

The CDR3: CASSPGAGYTF. The DNA for the CDR3 is TGTGCCAGCAGTCCTGGGGCGGGCTACACCTTC. This rearrangement joins TRBV6-1 to TRBJ1-2; the D gene is possibly TRBD1 (5 bases). Germline V CDR1 and CDR2: MNHNS, SASEGT. The CDR3 is 11 residues long. V was trimmed by 5 bases and J by 8 bases, leaving 9 bases between them.

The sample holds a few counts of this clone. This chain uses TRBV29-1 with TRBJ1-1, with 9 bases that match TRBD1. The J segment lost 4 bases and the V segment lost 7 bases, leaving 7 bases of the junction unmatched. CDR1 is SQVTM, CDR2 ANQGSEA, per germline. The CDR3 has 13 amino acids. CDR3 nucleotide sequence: TGCAGCGCTGATACGGGACAGGGCACTGAAGCTTTCTTT. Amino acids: CSADTGQGTEAFF.